The rows below give T cell receptor beta chains drawn from one sample of a study of cytomegalovirus exposure and HLA in healthy donors. This table comes from immunoSEQ multiplex PCR, and its TCRdb copy is limited to in-frame clones, with some not included. The sample shows 150,000 to 180,000 clones, more than 75% of them seen only once. Sequenced input: PBMCs. The receptors originated from a middle-aged woman in good health and CMV-seropositive. The CDR3 runs from the conserved cysteine through the conserved F or W. A D gene is named only where the DNA matches it firmly. Size values are once, few and many counts, or a class for expanded clones, and some rows have none.

cdr3_nt: TGCGCCAGCAGCTTGGGTTCAGGGAATCAGCCCCAGCATTTT
cdr3_aa: CASSLGSGNQPQHF
d_call: .
j_call: TRBJ1-5
v_call: TRBV5-1
clone_size: .

cdr3_nt: TGTGCCAGCAGTGAAGCTCGGGGGGTAGGAGAGACCCAGTACTTC
cdr3_aa: CASSEARGVGETQYF
d_call: TRBD2
j_call: TRBJ2-5
v_call: TRBV2
clone_size: .

cdr3_nt: TGTGCCAGTTCCGGGGGGACTGGCACAGATACGCAGTATTTT
cdr3_aa: CASSGGTGTDTQYF
d_call: TRBD2
j_call: TRBJ2-3
v_call: TRBV27
clone_size: .

cdr3_nt: TGTGCCACCAGCAGAGATCTTTTCGGTACAGATATCACCGGGGAGCTGTTTTTT
cdr3_aa: CATSRDLFGTDITGELFF
d_call: .
j_call: TRBJ2-2
v_call: TRBV15
clone_size: .

cdr3_nt: TGTGCCAGCAGCCTCGGGACTGGGGCCAACGTCCTGACTTTC
cdr3_aa: CASSLGTGANVLTF
d_call: .
j_call: TRBJ2-6
v_call: TRBV7-3
clone_size: few

cdr3_nt: TGTGCCAGCAGTGAGCGGACCTACAGGGATGAGCAGTTCTTC
cdr3_aa: CASSERTYRDEQFF
d_call: .
j_call: TRBJ2-1
v_call: TRBV25-1
clone_size: once

cdr3_nt: TGTGCCAGCAGCCCTCGGGCGGGAATCAGAGGCGAGCAGTACTTC
cdr3_aa: CASSPRAGIRGEQYF
d_call: .
j_call: TRBJ2-7
v_call: TRBV7-9
clone_size: .

cdr3_nt: TGCGCCAGCAGCTTGGCCGCAGCGGGACTAGCGGGAGTAATCTCGAGCTCCTACAATGAGCAGTTCTTC
cdr3_aa: CASSLAAAGLAGVISSSYNEQFF
d_call: TRBD2
j_call: TRBJ2-1
v_call: TRBV5-1
clone_size: .

cdr3_nt: TGTGCCAGCAGCTTGGATACCAGAAACACCGGGGAGCTGTTTTTT
cdr3_aa: CASSLDTRNTGELFF
d_call: .
j_call: TRBJ2-2
v_call: TRBV5-4
clone_size: .

cdr3_nt: TGTGCCAGCTCACCGGGACTAGCGGGGGTCACAGATACGCAGTATTTT
cdr3_aa: CASSPGLAGVTDTQYF
d_call: TRBD2
j_call: TRBJ2-3
v_call: TRBV18
clone_size: .

cdr3_nt: TGCGCCAGCAGCCTTTTCAGGGATCGGCGCAATGAGCAGTTCTTC
cdr3_aa: CASSLFRDRRNEQFF
d_call: .
j_call: TRBJ2-1
v_call: TRBV5-1
clone_size: .

cdr3_nt: TGCGCCAGCAAAAAGGGACTAGGAAGTAACAATGAGCAGTTCTTC
cdr3_aa: CASKKGLGSNNEQFF
d_call: TRBD2
j_call: TRBJ2-1
v_call: TRBV5-1
clone_size: once

cdr3_nt: TGCGCCAGCAGCCAAGTTTGGCGGGAGGAGGCAGATACGCAGTATTTT
cdr3_aa: CASSQVWREEADTQYF
d_call: TRBD2
j_call: TRBJ2-3
v_call: TRBV4-1
clone_size: .

cdr3_nt: TGTGCCAGCAGTAATGGACAGGGGGCGGGTCAGCCCCAGCATTTT
cdr3_aa: CASSNGQGAGQPQHF
d_call: TRBD1
j_call: TRBJ1-5
v_call: TRBV6-5
clone_size: .

cdr3_nt: TGTGCCAGCAGTGAGTCGGGACTTTCCTACGAGCAGTACTTC
cdr3_aa: CASSESGLSYEQYF
d_call: .
j_call: TRBJ2-7
v_call: TRBV25-1
clone_size: once

cdr3_nt: TGTGCCAGCAGCGAGCAGGACACGCGACCGAACACTGAAGCTTTCTTT
cdr3_aa: CASSEQDTRPNTEAFF
d_call: .
j_call: TRBJ1-1
v_call: TRBV9
clone_size: .

cdr3_nt: TGTGCCAGCAGCTTAGATGGACAGACCTACAATGAGCAGTTCTTC
cdr3_aa: CASSLDGQTYNEQFF
d_call: .
j_call: TRBJ2-1
v_call: TRBV7-8
clone_size: .

cdr3_nt: TGTGCCAGCTCACCACGACTAGCGGGAGTGTCAGATACGCAGTATTTT
cdr3_aa: CASSPRLAGVSDTQYF
d_call: TRBD2
j_call: TRBJ2-3
v_call: TRBV18
clone_size: .

cdr3_nt: TGTGCCTGGAGATCACTTTACGAGCAGTACTTC
cdr3_aa: CAWRSLYEQYF
d_call: .
j_call: TRBJ2-7
v_call: TRBV30
clone_size: .

cdr3_nt: TGTGCCACCGAAAGGGGTAACACCATATATTTT
cdr3_aa: CATERGNTIYF
d_call: .
j_call: TRBJ1-3
v_call: TRBV25-1
clone_size: .

cdr3_nt: TGTGCCAGCAGACACCCTGGAGATACGCAGTATTTT
cdr3_aa: CASRHPGDTQYF
d_call: .
j_call: TRBJ2-3
v_call: TRBV27
clone_size: few

cdr3_nt: TGTGCCAGTAGTATAGCTGAGGACAAGTACTTC
cdr3_aa: CASSIAEDKYF
d_call: .
j_call: TRBJ2-7
v_call: TRBV19
clone_size: once